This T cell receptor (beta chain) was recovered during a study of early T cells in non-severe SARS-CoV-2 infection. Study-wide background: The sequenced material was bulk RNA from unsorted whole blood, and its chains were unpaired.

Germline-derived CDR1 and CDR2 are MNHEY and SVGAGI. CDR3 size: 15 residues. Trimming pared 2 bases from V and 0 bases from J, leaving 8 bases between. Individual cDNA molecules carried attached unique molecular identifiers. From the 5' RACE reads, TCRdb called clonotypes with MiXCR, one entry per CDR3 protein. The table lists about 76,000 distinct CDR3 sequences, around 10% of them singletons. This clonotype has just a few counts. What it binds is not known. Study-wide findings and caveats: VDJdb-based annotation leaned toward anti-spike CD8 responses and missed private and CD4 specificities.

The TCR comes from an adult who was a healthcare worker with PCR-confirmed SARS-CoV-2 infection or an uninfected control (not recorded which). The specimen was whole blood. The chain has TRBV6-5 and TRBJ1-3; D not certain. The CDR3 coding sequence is TGTGCCAGCAGTTACGGACGGGGCTCTGGAAACACCATATATTTT. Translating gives CASSYGRGSGNTIYF.